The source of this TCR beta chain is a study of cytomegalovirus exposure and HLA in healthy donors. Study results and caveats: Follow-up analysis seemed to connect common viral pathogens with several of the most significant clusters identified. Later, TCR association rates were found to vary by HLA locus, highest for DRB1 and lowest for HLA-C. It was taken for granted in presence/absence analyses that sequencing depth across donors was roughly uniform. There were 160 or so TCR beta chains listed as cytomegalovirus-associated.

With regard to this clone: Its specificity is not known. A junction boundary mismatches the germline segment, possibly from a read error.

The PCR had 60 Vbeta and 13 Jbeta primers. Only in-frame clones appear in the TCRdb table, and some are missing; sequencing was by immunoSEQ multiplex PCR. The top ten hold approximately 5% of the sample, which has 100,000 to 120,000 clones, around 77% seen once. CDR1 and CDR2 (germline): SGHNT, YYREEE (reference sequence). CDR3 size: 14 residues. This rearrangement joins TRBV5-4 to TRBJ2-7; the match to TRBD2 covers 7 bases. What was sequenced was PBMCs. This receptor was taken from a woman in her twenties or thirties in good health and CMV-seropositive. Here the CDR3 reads CASSTPTAGGTNSF. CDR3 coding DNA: TGTGCCAGCAGCACACCCACTGCCGGGGGGACTAATTCCTTC.